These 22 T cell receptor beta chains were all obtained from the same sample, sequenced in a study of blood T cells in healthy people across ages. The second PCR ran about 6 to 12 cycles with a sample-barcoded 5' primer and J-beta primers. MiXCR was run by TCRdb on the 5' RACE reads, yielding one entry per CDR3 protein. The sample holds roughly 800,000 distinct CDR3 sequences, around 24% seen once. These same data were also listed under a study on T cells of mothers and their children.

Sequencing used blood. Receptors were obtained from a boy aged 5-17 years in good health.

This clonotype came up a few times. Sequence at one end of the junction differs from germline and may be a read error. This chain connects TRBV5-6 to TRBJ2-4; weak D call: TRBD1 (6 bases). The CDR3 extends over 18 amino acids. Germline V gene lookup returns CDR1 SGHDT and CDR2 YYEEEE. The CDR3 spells CAGSFQGIRSLAKNIQYF. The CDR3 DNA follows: TGTGCCGGCAGCTTTCAGGGGATACGATCCTTAGCCAAAAACATTCAGTACTTC.

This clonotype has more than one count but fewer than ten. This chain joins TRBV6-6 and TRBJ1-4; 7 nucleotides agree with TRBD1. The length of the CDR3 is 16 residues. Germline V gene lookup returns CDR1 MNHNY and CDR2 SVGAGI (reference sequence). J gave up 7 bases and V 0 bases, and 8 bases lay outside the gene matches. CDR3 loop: CASSYSGEGAREKLFF. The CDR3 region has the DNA TGTGCCAGCAGTTACTCCGGAGAGGGGGCGCGTGAAAAACTGTTTTTT.

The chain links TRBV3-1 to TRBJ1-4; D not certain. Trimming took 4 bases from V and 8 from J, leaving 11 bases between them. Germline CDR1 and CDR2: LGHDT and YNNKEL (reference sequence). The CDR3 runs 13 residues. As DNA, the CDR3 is TGTGCCAGCAGCCGGGCTCGGCGCGAAAAACTGTTTTTT. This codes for CASSRARREKLFF.

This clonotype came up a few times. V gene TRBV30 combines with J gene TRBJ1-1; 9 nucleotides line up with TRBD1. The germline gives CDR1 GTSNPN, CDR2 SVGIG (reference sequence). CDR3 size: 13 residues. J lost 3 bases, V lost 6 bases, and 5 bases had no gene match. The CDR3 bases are TGTGCCTGTTCCCGGGACAGGGACACTGAAGCTTTCTTT. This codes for CACSRDRDTEAFF.

As DNA, the CDR3 is TGTGCCAGCAGTGACTCCGGGGGGGCCACAGATACGCAGTATTTT. Its translation is CASSDSGGATDTQYF. The chain employs TRBV6-4 and TRBJ2-3, with 8 bases matching TRBD2. Germline CDR1 is MRHNA and CDR2 is SNTAGT. CDR3 length equals 15 residues. Losses at the gene ends were 0 bases for V and 2 bases for J; bases not matched to a gene: 1.

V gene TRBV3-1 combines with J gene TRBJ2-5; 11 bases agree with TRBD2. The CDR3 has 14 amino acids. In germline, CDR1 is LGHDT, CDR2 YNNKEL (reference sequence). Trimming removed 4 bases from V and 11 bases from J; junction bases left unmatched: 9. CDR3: CASSPTSGGPAQYF. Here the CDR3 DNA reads TGTGCCAGCAGCCCCACTAGCGGGGGCCCCGCTCAGTACTTC.

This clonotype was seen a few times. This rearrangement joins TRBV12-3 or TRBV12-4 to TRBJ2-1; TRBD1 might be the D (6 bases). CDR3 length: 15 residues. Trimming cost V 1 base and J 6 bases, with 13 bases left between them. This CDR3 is CASSLGGLVPNEQFF. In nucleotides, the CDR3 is TGTGCCAGCAGTTTAGGGGGGCTAGTTCCCAATGAGCAGTTCTTC.

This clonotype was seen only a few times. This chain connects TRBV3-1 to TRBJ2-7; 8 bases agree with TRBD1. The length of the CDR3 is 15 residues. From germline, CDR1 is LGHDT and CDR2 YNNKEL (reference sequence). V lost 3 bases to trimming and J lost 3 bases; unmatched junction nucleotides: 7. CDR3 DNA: TGTGCCAGCAGCCATTCACCGGGACAGGTCTACGAGCAGTACTTC. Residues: CASSHSPGQVYEQYF.

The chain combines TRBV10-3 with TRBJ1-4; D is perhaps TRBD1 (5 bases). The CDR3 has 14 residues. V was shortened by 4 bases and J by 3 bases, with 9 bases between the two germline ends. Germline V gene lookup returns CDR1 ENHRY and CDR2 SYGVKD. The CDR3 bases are TGTGCCATCAGTGGGCGAGGGGCTAATGAAAAACTGTTTTTT. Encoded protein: CAISGRGANEKLFF.

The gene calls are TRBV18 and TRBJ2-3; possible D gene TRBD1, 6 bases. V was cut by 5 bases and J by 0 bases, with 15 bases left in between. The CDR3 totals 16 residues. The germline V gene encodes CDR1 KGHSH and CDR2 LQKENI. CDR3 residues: CASSDDTGPSTDTQYF. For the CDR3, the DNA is TGTGCCAGCTCAGACGACACAGGGCCTAGCACAGATACGCAGTATTTT.

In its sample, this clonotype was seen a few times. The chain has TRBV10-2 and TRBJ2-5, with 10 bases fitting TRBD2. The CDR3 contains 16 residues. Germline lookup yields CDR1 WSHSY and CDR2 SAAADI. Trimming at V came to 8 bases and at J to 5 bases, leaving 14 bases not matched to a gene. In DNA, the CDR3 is TGCGCCAGCGGTGTGCTAGCGGGGGCCGAGCGGGAGACCCAGTACTTC. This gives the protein CASGVLAGAERETQYF.

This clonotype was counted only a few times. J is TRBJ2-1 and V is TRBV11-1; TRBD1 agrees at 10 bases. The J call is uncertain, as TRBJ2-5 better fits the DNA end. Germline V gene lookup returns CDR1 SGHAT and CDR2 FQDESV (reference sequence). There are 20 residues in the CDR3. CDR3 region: CASSLGRTPETGQGMETQYF. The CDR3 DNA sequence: TGTGCCAGCAGCTTAGGCCGGACCCCCGAGACGGGACAGGGGATGGAGACCCAGTACTTC.

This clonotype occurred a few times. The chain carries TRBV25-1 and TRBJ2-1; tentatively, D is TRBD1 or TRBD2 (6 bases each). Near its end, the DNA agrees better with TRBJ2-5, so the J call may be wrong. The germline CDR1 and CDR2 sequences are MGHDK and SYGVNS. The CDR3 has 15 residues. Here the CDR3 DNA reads TGTGCCAGCAGTGTGGGGGGCTTACTCGGGGAGACCCAGTACTTC. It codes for CASSVGGLLGETQYF.

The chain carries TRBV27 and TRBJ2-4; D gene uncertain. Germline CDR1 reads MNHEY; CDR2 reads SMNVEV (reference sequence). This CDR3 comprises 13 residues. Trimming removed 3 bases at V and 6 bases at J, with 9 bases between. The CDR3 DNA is TGTGCCAGCAGTTTTAAGGATACAAACATTCAGTACTTC. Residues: CASSFKDTNIQYF.

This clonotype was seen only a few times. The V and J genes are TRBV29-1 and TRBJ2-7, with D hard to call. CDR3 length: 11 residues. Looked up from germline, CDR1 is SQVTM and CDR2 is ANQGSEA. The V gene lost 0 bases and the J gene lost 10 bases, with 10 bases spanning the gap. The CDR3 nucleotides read TGCAGCGTTGAAGATTTAACATCTCAGTACTTC. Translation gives CSVEDLTSQYF.

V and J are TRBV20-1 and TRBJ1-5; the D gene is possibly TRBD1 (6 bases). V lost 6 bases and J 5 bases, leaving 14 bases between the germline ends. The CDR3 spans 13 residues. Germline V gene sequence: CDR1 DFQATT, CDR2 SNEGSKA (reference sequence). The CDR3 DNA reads TGCAGTGCCGGCGGGACACTAGATCAGCCCCAGCATTTT. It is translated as CSAGGTLDQPQHF.

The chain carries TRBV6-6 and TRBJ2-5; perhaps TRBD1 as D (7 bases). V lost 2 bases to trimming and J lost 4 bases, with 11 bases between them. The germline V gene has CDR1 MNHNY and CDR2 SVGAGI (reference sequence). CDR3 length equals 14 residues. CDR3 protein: CASSYNRGGETQYF. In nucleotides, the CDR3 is TGTGCCAGCAGTTACAACAGGGGAGGAGAGACCCAGTACTTC.

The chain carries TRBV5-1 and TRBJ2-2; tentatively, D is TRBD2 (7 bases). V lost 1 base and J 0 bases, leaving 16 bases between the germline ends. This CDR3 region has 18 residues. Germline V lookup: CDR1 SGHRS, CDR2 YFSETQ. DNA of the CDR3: TGCGCCAGCAGCTTGACCCCCCGGGGGGCGCCGAACACCGGGGAGCTGTTTTTT. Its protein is CASSLTPRGAPNTGELFF.

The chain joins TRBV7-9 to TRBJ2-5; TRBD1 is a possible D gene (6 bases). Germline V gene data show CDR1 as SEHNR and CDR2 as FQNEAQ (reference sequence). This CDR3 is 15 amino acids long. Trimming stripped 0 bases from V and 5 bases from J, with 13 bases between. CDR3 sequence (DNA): TGTGCCAGCAGCTTAGCGGCAGGGGTTGAGGAGACCCAGTACTTC. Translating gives CASSLAAGVEETQYF.

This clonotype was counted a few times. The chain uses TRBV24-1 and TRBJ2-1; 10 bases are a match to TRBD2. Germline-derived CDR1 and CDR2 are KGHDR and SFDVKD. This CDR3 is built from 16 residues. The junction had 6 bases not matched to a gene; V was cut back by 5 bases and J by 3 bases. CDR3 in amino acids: CATSASGGINYNEQFF. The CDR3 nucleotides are TGTGCCACCAGTGCTAGCGGGGGTATTAACTACAATGAGCAGTTCTTC.

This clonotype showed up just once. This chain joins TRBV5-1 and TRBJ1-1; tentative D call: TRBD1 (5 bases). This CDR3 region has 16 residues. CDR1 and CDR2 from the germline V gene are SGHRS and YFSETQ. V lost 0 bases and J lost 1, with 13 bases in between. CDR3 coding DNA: TGCGCCAGCAGCTTGGGGACAAAGACTGAGAACACTGAAGCTTTCTTT. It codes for CASSLGTKTENTEAFF. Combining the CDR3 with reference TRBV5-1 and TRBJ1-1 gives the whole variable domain KAGVTQTPRYLIKTRGQQVTLSCSPISGHRSVSWYQQTPGQGLQFLFEYFSETQRNKGNFPGRFSGRQFSNSRSEMNVSTLELGDSALYLCASSLGTKTENTEAFFGQGTRLTVV.

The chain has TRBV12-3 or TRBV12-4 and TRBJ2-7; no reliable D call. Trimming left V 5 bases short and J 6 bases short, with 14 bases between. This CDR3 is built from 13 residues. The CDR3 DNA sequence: TGTGCCAGCAGTCTACCCACCCTAGGCGAGCAGTACTTC. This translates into CASSLPTLGEQYF.